This entry lists 32 T cell receptor beta chains sequenced from one sample in a study of blood T cell repertoires in COVID-19 (dated by TCRdb to the early 2020s). Libraries were constructed by the immunoSEQ multiplex PCR assay. This immuneACCESS table, as held by TCRdb, lists in-frame sequences with V and J called but not all clones. Of the missing ones, under half trace to an unresolved V gene in checked studies; the others have no known cause. The sample table shows around 140,000 clones, and around nine tenths are seen once. Clones ranked in the top ten supply over 9.5% of the sample. Sequencing was performed on peripheral blood. These TCRs come from a man aged 60-69 years with active or convalescent COVID-19.

This clone was seen just once. The V gene is TRBV28, the J gene TRBJ1-1; perhaps TRBD1 as D (6 bases). V was shortened by 2 bases and J by 0 bases, with 19 bases between the two germline ends. This CDR3 is 18 amino acids long. CDR1 and CDR2 from the germline V gene are MDHEN and SYDVKM. CDR3: CASSLPFGGRTLNTEAFF. CDR3 bases: TGTGCCAGCAGTTTACCCTTCGGGGGGCGAACCTTGAACACTGAAGCTTTCTTT.

This clone was observed once. The genes are TRBV4-1 and TRBJ2-2, with no clear D. The CDR3 runs 17 residues. V lost 1 base, J lost 4 bases, and 16 bases lay in between. Germline V lookup: CDR1 MGHRA, CDR2 YSYEKL. CDR3 sequence (DNA): TGCGCCAGCAGCCAAGGCCACTTCAGGTCGAGCACCGGGGAGCTGTTTTTT. Translating gives CASSQGHFRSSTGELFF.

The chain carries TRBV11-3 and TRBJ2-6; D possibly corresponds to TRBD1 (6 bases). V was pared by 8 bases and J by 2 bases, with 10 bases between. This CDR3 has 14 residues. The germline gives CDR1 SGHNT, CDR2 YENEEA. The CDR3 reads CASSQGPGANVLTF. The CDR3 nucleotides read TGTGCCAGCTCCCAGGGGCCTGGGGCCAACGTCCTGACTTTC.

The chain uses TRBV19 and TRBJ2-7, with 9 bases that match TRBD1. CDR3 length: 15 residues. The germline CDR1 and CDR2 sequences are LNHDA and SQIVND (reference sequence). V was clipped by 3 bases and J by 2 bases; unmatched bases: 5. DNA of the CDR3: TGTGCCAGTAGTATCCGAGGACAGGGGACCTACGAGCAGTACTTC. This encodes CASSIRGQGTYEQYF.

The chain is built from TRBV7-2 and TRBJ2-7, with 11 bases that match TRBD2. The V and J ends lost 5 bases and 3 bases, in that order; junction bases with no gene match: 3. Germline CDR1 is SGHTA and CDR2 is FQGNSA. The CDR3 is 14 residues long. Written as DNA, the CDR3 is TGTGCCAGCAGCCCGACTAGCGGGAACTACGAGCAGTACTTC. Its protein is CASSPTSGNYEQYF.

J is TRBJ2-7 and V is TRBV3-1 (or the pseudogene TRBV3-2), with D perhaps TRBD1 (7 bases). The CDR3 contains 14 residues. CDR1 and CDR2 from the germline V gene are LGHDT and YNNKEL (reference sequence). Trimming left V 3 bases short and J 2 bases short, with 11 bases between. CDR3 DNA sequence: TGTGCCAGCAGCCACGCAGGGGGGACCTACGAGCAGTACTTC. Translation gives CASSHAGGTYEQYF.

The gene calls are TRBV6-1 and TRBJ2-7, with 9 bases aligning to TRBD1. The germline V gene encodes CDR1 MNHNS and CDR2 SASEGT. J lost 3 bases, V lost 2 bases, and 5 bases had no gene match. CDR3 length equals 15 residues. The CDR3 coding sequence is TGTGCCAGCAGTGAATGGACAGGGGCTATCTACGAGCAGTACTTC. Its protein is CASSEWTGAIYEQYF.

Details on this clone: The sample holds other DNA sequences that translate to the same CDR3. This chain connects TRBV18 to TRBJ1-1, with D possibly matching TRBD1 (5 bases). Germline CDR1 is KGHSH and CDR2 is LQKENI. The CDR3 contains 13 residues. V gave up 3 bases and J gave up 1 base, with 6 bases separating them. This chain's CDR3 is CASSPQGNTEAFF. In nucleotides, the CDR3 is TGTGCCAGCTCACCCCAGGGGAACACTGAAGCTTTCTTT.

This chain joins TRBV7-2 and TRBJ1-5, with D uncertain. Trimming left V 5 bases short and J 5 bases short, with 10 bases between. The germline V gene has CDR1 SGHTA and CDR2 FQGNSA. The length of the CDR3 is 13 residues. In DNA, the CDR3 is TGTGCCAGCAGCCTCCTAAGCGATCAGCCCCAGCATTTT. It is translated as CASSLLSDQPQHF.

The chain is built from TRBV7-8 and TRBJ2-7; TRBD2 aligns across 9 bases. The germline CDR1 and CDR2 sequences are SGHVS and FQNEAQ. This CDR3 is built from 16 residues. V shed 0 bases and J 3 bases; nucleotides not matched to a gene: 6. CDR3 in DNA: TGTGCCAGCAGCTTAGCTCTTGGCGGGAGGGGCTACGAGCAGTACTTC. This sequence encodes CASSLALGGRGYEQYF.

The CDR3 sequence: CASSFLYRGPSGSENTGELFF. In DNA, the CDR3 is TGTGCCAGCAGTTTTTTATACAGGGGGCCTAGCGGGAGTGAGAACACCGGGGAGCTGTTTTTT. The chain employs TRBV27 and TRBJ2-2; D perhaps matches TRBD2 (10 bases). The CDR3 is made up of 21 amino acids. V was clipped by 3 bases and J by 1 base, with 27 bases between them. Germline V CDR1 and CDR2: MNHEY, SMNVEV (reference sequence).

The chain joins TRBV27 to TRBJ2-1; D possibly corresponds to TRBD1 (6 bases). In germline, CDR1 is MNHEY, CDR2 SMNVEV (reference sequence). CDR3 length equals 14 residues. The V and J ends lost 3 bases and 0 bases respectively, with 6 bases between them. The CDR3 sequence is CASSFRGSYNEQFF. In nucleotides, the CDR3 is TGTGCCAGCAGTTTCAGGGGCTCCTACAATGAGCAGTTCTTC.

The chain uses TRBV4-1 and TRBJ2-1; the match to TRBD2 covers 10 bases. The CDR3 spans 16 residues. With V trimmed by 3 bases and J by 7 bases, 9 bases remained unmatched. Germline CDR1 is MGHRA and CDR2 is YSYEKL. For the CDR3, the DNA is TGCGCCAGCAGCCAGCCACTAGCGGGGAGAGGGAATGAGCAGTTCTTC. The encoded protein is CASSQPLAGRGNEQFF.

CDR3 sequence reads: CASSPPVRSGNTIYF. The CDR3 coding sequence is TGTGCCAGCAGCCCTCCCGTGCGATCTGGAAACACCATATATTTT. The chain recombines TRBV7-9 with TRBJ1-3; no definite D call. The CDR3 runs 15 residues. The germline V gene encodes CDR1 SEHNR and CDR2 FQNEAQ (reference sequence). V gave up 5 bases and J gave up 1 base, with 12 bases separating them.

CDR3 nucleotides: TGTGCCAGTTCCGGACTAGCGGGAGTGAAAGAGACCCAGTACTTC. Translating it yields CASSGLAGVKETQYF. The chain combines TRBV19 with TRBJ2-5; 13 bases align to TRBD2. Germline assignment: CDR1 LNHDA and CDR2 SQIVND (reference sequence). This CDR3 contains 15 residues. V was pared by 8 bases and J by 3 bases, with 6 bases of the junction left unmatched.

J is TRBJ2-2 and V is TRBV29-1, with TRBD1 matching over 7 bases. This CDR3 has 13 residues. The V gene end was trimmed by 7 bases and the J gene end by 3 bases; junction bases not matched to a gene: 5. Germline-derived CDR1 and CDR2 are SQVTM and ANQGSEA. The CDR3: CSGGQEYTGELFF. The CDR3 coding sequence is TGCAGCGGAGGACAGGAGTACACCGGGGAGCTGTTTTTT.

The chain links TRBV5-1 to TRBJ2-7; a weak D match, TRBD2 (5 bases). With 4 bases removed from V and 5 bases from J, the gap between germline ends came to 16 bases. Germline V gene lookup returns CDR1 SGHRS and CDR2 YFSETQ. CDR3 size: 14 residues. This chain's CDR3 is CASSAPGSDHEQYF. The CDR3, as DNA: TGCGCCAGCAGCGCACCGGGATCAGACCACGAGCAGTACTTC. The complete variable domain, with remaining parts taken from reference TRBV5-1 and TRBJ2-7, reads KAGVTQTPRYLIKTRGQQVTLSCSPISGHRSVSWYQQTPGQGLQFLFEYFSETQRNKGNFPGRFSGRQFSNSRSEMNVSTLELGDSALYLCASSAPGSDHEQYFGPGTRLTVT.

The CDR3 reads CASSLWTGSNQPQHF. The CDR3, as DNA: TGTGCCAGCAGCCTGTGGACGGGGAGCAATCAGCCCCAGCATTTT. The gene calls are TRBV4-2 and TRBJ1-5; unclear D gene. This CDR3 comprises 15 residues. Germline V lookup: CDR1 LGHNA, CDR2 YNFKEQ. With 4 bases removed from V and 1 base from J, the gap between germline ends came to 11 bases.

The chain is built from TRBV19 and TRBJ1-3; D perhaps matches TRBD1 (6 bases). Trimming cost V 5 bases and J 2 bases, with 10 bases left between them. Germline CDR1 is LNHDA and CDR2 is SQIVND (reference sequence). The CDR3 runs 14 residues. For the CDR3, the DNA is TGTGCCAGTAGTGGGGGCCTTACTGGAAACACCATATATTTT. Protein product: CASSGGLTGNTIYF.

The gene calls are TRBV11-2 and TRBJ1-3; no clear D. Trimming pared 3 bases from V and 0 bases from J, leaving 9 bases between. The CDR3 totals 15 residues. CDR1 is SGHAT, CDR2 FQNNGV, per germline. The CDR3 loop is CASSFAGSSGNTIYF. As DNA, the CDR3 is TGTGCCAGCAGCTTTGCGGGGAGCTCTGGAAACACCATATATTTT.

The genes are TRBV4-3 and TRBJ2-2, with D perhaps TRBD1 (5 bases). V dropped 4 bases and J dropped 1 base, with 10 bases sitting between them. The CDR3 is 15 amino acids. Germline CDR1 is LGHNA and CDR2 is YSLEER. The CDR3 sequence is CASSPQGLNTGELFF. CDR3 DNA sequence: TGCGCCAGCAGCCCCCAGGGCCTGAACACCGGGGAGCTGTTTTTT.

The chain combines TRBV9 with TRBJ2-5; 8 bases match TRBD2. CDR1 is SGDLS and CDR2 is YYNGEE in the germline V gene. The CDR3 loop spans 19 amino acids. After removal of 4 bases from V and 3 bases from J, the junction contained 20 bases not matched to a gene. The CDR3 here is CASSQKVGVGGRREETQYF. CDR3 bases: TGTGCCAGCAGCCAGAAGGTCGGGGTCGGCGGGAGGCGGGAAGAGACCCAGTACTTC.

This sequence joins TRBV7-3 and TRBJ2-5; no clear D gene. Germline CDR1 SGHTA, CDR2 FQGTGA. The CDR3 length is 13 residues. The V and J ends lost 3 bases and 5 bases respectively, with 10 bases between them. CDR3 bases: TGTGCCAGCAGCTTGGGCCTCCGGGAGACCCAGTACTTC. Protein sequence: CASSLGLRETQYF.

This chain connects TRBV5-4 to TRBJ2-5, with 9 nucleotides matching TRBD1. Germline lookup yields CDR1 SGHNT and CDR2 YYREEE (reference sequence). This CDR3 has 14 residues. V lost 4 bases and J lost 5; bases outside the gene matches: 6. The CDR3 nucleotides are TGTGCCAGCAGCGCGACAGGGGGTGGTGAGACCCAGTACTTC. Translated: CASSATGGGETQYF. Supplemented by reference TRBV5-4 and TRBJ2-5, the full variable domain reads ETGVTQSPTHLIKTRGQQVTLRCSSQSGHNTVSWYQQALGQGPQFIFQYYREEENGRGNFPPRFSGLQFPNYSSELNVNALELDDSALYLCASSATGGGETQYFGPGTRLLVL.

The chain links TRBV6-1 to TRBJ2-1, with 7 nucleotides matching TRBD1. Germline V lookup: CDR1 MNHNS, CDR2 SASEGT. J was trimmed by 9 bases and V by 5 bases; bases with no gene match: 13. The CDR3 covers 15 residues. Here the CDR3 reads CASSPLGQGVGEQFF. CDR3 nucleotide sequence: TGTGCCAGCAGTCCCCTAGGCCAGGGGGTCGGTGAGCAGTTCTTC.

This clone was recorded a few times. The chain links TRBV7-6 to TRBJ2-1; 9 nucleotides match TRBD2. J lost 6 bases, V lost 3 bases, and 12 bases had no gene match. The CDR3 runs to 17 residues. Germline CDR1 SGHVS, CDR2 FNYEAQ. The CDR3 coding sequence is TGTGCCAGCAGCTTGGGTATAGCGGGAGAAGCGGTCAATGAGCAGTTCTTC. The encoded protein is CASSLGIAGEAVNEQFF.

V and J are TRBV28 and TRBJ1-1, with 8 bases that match TRBD1. Looked up from germline, CDR1 is MDHEN and CDR2 is SYDVKM. The junction had 12 bases not matched to a gene; V was cut back by 5 bases and J by 4 bases. This CDR3 is built from 16 residues. The CDR3 loop is CASSPSRGLLATEAFF. The CDR3 DNA reads as TGTGCCAGCAGTCCCTCCAGGGGGCTATTGGCCACTGAAGCTTTCTTT.

V gene TRBV11-2 combines with J gene TRBJ1-5; a possible D gene is TRBD1 (6 bases). Trimming left V 5 bases short and J 3 bases short, with 11 bases between. Looked up from germline, CDR1 is SGHAT and CDR2 is FQNNGV. The CDR3 is made up of 14 amino acids. The CDR3 DNA follows: TGTGCCAGCAGCGGTTACAGGGCCAATCAGCCCCAGCATTTT. Residues: CASSGYRANQPQHF. Full variable domain (outside the CDR3, taken from reference TRBV11-2 and TRBJ1-5): EAGVAQSPRYKIIEKRQSVAFWCNPISGHATLYWYQQILGQGPKLLIQFQNNGVVDDSQLPKDRFSAERLKGVDSTLKIQPAKLEDSAVYLCASSGYRANQPQHFGDGTRLSIL.

This chain links TRBV4-1 with TRBJ1-2; 7 positions match TRBD1. After removal of 4 bases from V and 6 bases from J, the junction contained 14 bases not matched to a gene. The CDR3 totals 16 residues. Germline CDR1 is MGHRA and CDR2 is YSYEKL. The CDR3, as DNA: TGCGCCAGCAGCCCCTCAACCCCTTCGACAGGGCATGGCTACACCTTC. It codes for CASSPSTPSTGHGYTF.

CDR3 sequence reads: CASSKGRGENSPLHF. The CDR3 DNA reads TGTGCCAGCAGCAAGGGACGGGGGGAGAATTCACCCCTCCACTTT. The chain recombines TRBV5-4 with TRBJ1-6, with D perhaps TRBD1 (5 bases). The V and J ends lost 4 bases and 7 bases respectively, with 15 bases between them. Germline CDR1 reads SGHNT; CDR2 reads YYREEE (reference sequence). This CDR3 spans 15 amino acids.

This chain joins TRBV5-5 and TRBJ1-2; perhaps TRBD1 as D (5 bases). Germline CDR1 and CDR2: SGHKS and YYEKEE (reference sequence). The CDR3 spans 13 residues. Trimming removed 4 bases at V and 7 bases at J, with 14 bases between. DNA of the CDR3: TGTGCCAGCAGCCGGACCAGGGAAGGTGGCTACACCTTC. It is translated as CASSRTREGGYTF.

The V and J genes are TRBV5-1 and TRBJ2-1; 10 bases are a match to TRBD2. The CDR3 runs to 17 residues. Germline values: CDR1 SGHRS, CDR2 YFSETQ. V was pared by 2 bases and J by 0 bases, with 5 bases of the junction left unmatched. The CDR3 nucleotides read TGCGCCAGCAGCTTATTGGCTAGCGGGAGCTCCTACAATGAGCAGTTCTTC. Its translation: CASSLLASGSSYNEQFF. Drawing the rest from reference TRBV5-1 and TRBJ2-1, the complete variable domain is KAGVTQTPRYLIKTRGQQVTLSCSPISGHRSVSWYQQTPGQGLQFLFEYFSETQRNKGNFPGRFSGRQFSNSRSEMNVSTLELGDSALYLCASSLLASGSSYNEQFFGPGTRLTVL.